This T cell receptor beta chain was identified during a study of T-cell reconstitution after alpha-beta-depleted transplantation in children. V lost 1 base, J lost 1 base, and 7 bases lay in between. Germline CDR1 DFQATT, CDR2 SNEGSKA (reference sequence). The CDR3 runs to 14 residues. In its sample, this clonotype was seen many times. This sample's TCRbeta library carried unique molecular identifier barcodes. TCRdb called the PCR reads again in MiXCR, with one record for every CDR3 protein. The data hold 350,000 to 400,000 distinct CDR3 sequences, with just over 20% observed a single time. This TCR derives from a human donor who donated a stem cell graft to a child with acute myeloid leukemia. The chain is built from TRBV20-1 and TRBJ2-2; D is uncertain. The material sequenced was PBMCs from the stem cell graft donor, taken from the stem cell graft. CDR3 in amino acids: CSARVSGNTGELFF. The CDR3 region has the DNA TGCAGTGCTAGAGTGTCAGGGAACACCGGGGAGCTGTTTTTT.